This T cell receptor (beta chain) was profiled in a study of post-analysis software for immune sequencing data. Study-wide background: Multiple sclerosis in the patients followed relapsing-remitting, secondary progressive and progressive-relapsing courses. Study results and limitations: Five or six TRBV segments, TRBV5-6, TRBV5-1 and TRBV20-1 among them, were found more frequent in patients than controls. Significantly lower normalized Chao1 diversity was found in patients with multiple sclerosis relative to controls. Analysis by F measure revealed that same-batch samples clustered strongly together.

CDR1 is SEHNR, CDR2 FQNEAQ, per germline (reference sequence). The V end was cut by 1 base, the J end by 6 bases, with 16 bases between. This CDR3 is built from 15 residues. cDNA libraries for TCR beta contained unique molecular identifiers. Each CDR3 protein gets one entry after TCRdb re-called the PCR reads with MiXCR. The sample records 700,000 to 900,000 distinct CDR3 sequences, around 42% being singletons. To note about this clonotype: Antigen specificity is unknown.

The TCR comes from a girl aged 5-17 years with multiple sclerosis. The sequencing sample was made of blood. This chain uses TRBV7-9 with TRBJ2-7; no clear D gene. The CDR3 region is CASSLVSPSGVEQYF. CDR3 DNA sequence: TGTGCCAGCAGCTTAGTTAGTCCGTCTGGGGTCGAGCAGTACTTC.